This T cell receptor (beta chain) stems from a study of technical replicates of blood from a handful of donors. Assay used: immunoSEQ multiplex PCR; TCRdb lists only in-frame clones, some missing. The profile shows some 77,000 clones, just under 95% of them singletons. The germline CDR1 and CDR2 sequences are MNHEY and SVGAGI. This CDR3 has 15 residues. Trimming took 2 bases from V and 7 from J; bases not matched to a gene: 9. The count of this clone is one. Material for sequencing was T cells isolated from PBMCs. The V gene is TRBV6-5, the J gene TRBJ2-5; 8 bases fit TRBD1. The TCR originated in a human donor in good health. CDR3 bases: TGTGCCAGCAGTTACCCGGACAGGGACCTAGGGACCCAGTACTTC. Translating it yields CASSYPDRDLGTQYF.